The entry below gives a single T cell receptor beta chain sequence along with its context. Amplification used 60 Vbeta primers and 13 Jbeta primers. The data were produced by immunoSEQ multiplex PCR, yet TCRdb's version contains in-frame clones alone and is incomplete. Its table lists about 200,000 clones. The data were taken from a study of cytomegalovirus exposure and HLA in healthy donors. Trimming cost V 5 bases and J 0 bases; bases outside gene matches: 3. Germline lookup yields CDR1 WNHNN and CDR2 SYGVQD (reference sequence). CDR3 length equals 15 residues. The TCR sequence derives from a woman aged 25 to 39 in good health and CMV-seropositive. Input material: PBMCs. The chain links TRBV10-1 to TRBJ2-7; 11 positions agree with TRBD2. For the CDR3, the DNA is TGCGCCAGCAGTCTCACTAGCGGGAGCTCCTACGAGCAGTACTTC. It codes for CASSLTSGSSYEQYF.